What follows describes a single TCR beta chain. Its antigen remains undetermined. The record has no base qualities; no much larger clone is one base away. The immunoSEQ Assay, a bias-controlled multiplex PCR, was used to amplify TCRbeta CDR3 regions from genomic DNA. In the paper's pipeline: The number of nucleated cells in each sample was estimated from the amplification of reference gene primers within the assay. To quantify the absolute abundance of each unique TCRbeta CDR3 rearrangement, sequence reads were collapsed and filtered. For each sample, productive Simpson clonality was calculated by taking the square root of Simpson's diversity index across productive rearrangements. TCRdb re-hosts the immuneACCESS table, in-frame sequences only. Its copies lack some clones; in the studies checked, an unresolved V gene accounts for under half of them, and the cause for the rest is not known. That table is the source of V, J and clone size, and D and trimming were worked out from the DNA. This sample is represented by more than 250,000 clones; around nine tenths of them were singletons. The ten largest make up about 2.7% of the sample.

Including the terminal cysteine and phenylalanine, the CDR3 comprises 15 residues. The entry retains the CDR3 DNA only, 45 bases that are in frame from base 1. CDR1 and CDR2 were assigned from the germline V gene (reference sequence) as LNHDA and SQIVND. V trim: 5 bases; J trim: 7 bases; unmatched bases: 11. The data were obtained in a study of blood T cell repertoires in COVID-19 (dated by TCRdb to the early 2020s). Some background on the complete study: Samples from collaborators originated in the United States, Italy and Spain and spanned both the acute and convalescent phases of COVID-19. The prospective study material was composed of cDNA or gDNA derived from T cells, B-cell-depleted T cells, or PBMCs. Deeply sampled blood TCRbeta repertoires from subjects exposed to, actively infected with, or recovered from COVID-19 were included in the dataset. The repertoires were released in a freely available public database intended as a resource for research on the immune response to SARS-CoV-2. Samples came from the ongoing ImmuneRACE study (first 160 participants) plus 1,254 subjects from 6 global collaborators. Sample metadata almost always included a de-identified subject ID, COVID-19 status, age in years and sex. Where HLA class I and class II types were available, the types were taken from metadata supplied by the sample provider, not from assay-based typing.

Overall study outcomes, separate from this receptor: How much clinical and demographic metadata was included differed by source and by participant, and the metadata was provided uncurated.

In the prospective study, participants were about 18 to 100 years old, resided in fewer than 25 geographic areas of the United States, and were enrolled through a virtual design. In the prospective study, cohorts were assigned on the basis of participant-reported clinical history obtained from a screening survey and a study questionnaire. Recovered participants in ImmuneRACE Cohort 3 were defined as having two consecutive negative NP/OP PCR tests, clearance from a healthcare professional, or resolution of symptoms. In the prospective study, whole blood, serum and a nasopharyngeal or oropharyngeal swab were collected from each participant by mobile phlebotomists. Additional blood draws and questionnaires over an approximately two-month period could optionally be provided by prospective study participants. Before DNA extraction, blood samples from the prospective study were shipped at room temperature or frozen.

What was sequenced was PBMCs or T cells enriched from blood (not recorded which). The clonotype originates from a young woman who had recovered from COVID-19. This sequence uses TRBV19 and TRBJ1-1; 9 bases in the middle match TRBD1. The DNA sequence follows: TGTGCCAGTAGTGCCCCGCCGGACAGGGGTGTTGAAGCTTTCTTT. It translates as CASSAPPDRGVEAFF.